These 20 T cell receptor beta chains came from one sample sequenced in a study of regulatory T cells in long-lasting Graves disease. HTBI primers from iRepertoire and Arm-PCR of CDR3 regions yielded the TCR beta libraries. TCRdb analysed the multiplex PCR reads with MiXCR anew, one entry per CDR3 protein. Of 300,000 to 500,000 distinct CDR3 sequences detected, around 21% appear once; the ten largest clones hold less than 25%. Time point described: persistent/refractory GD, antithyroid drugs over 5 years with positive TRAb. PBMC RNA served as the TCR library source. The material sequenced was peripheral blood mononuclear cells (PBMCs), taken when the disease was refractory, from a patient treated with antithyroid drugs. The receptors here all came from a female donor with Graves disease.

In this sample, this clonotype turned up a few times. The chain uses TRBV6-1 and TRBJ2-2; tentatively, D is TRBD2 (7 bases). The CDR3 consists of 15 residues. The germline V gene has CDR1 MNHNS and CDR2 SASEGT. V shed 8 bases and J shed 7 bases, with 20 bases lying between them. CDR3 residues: CASRERGGVDGELFF. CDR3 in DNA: TGTGCCAGCCGGGAAAGGGGGGGCGTCGACGGGGAGCTGTTTTTT.

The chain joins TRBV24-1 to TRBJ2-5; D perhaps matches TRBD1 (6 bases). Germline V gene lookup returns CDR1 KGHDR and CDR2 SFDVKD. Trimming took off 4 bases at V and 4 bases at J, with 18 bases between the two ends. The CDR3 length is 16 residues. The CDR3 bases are TGTGCCACCAGTGACCGTAGGGGTGGGACATTAGAGACCCAGTACTTC. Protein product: CATSDRRGGTLETQYF.

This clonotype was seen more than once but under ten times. The CDR3 coding sequence is TGTGCCATCAGTGAGCCGGGGAGACAGGGGGGCGAGCAGTACTTC. Translated: CAISEPGRQGGEQYF. The V call is TRBV10-3, the J call TRBJ2-7; TRBD1 matches 9 bases. The length of the CDR3 is 15 residues. Germline loops: CDR1 ENHRY, CDR2 SYGVKD. J gave up 6 bases and V 2 bases, and 8 bases lay outside the gene matches.

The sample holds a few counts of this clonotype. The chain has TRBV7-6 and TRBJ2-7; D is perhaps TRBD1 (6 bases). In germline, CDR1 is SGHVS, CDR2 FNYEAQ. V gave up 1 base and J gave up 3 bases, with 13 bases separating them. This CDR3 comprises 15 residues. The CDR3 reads CASSLGDILIYEQYF. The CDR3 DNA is TGTGCCAGCAGCTTAGGGGACATACTAATCTACGAGCAGTACTTC.

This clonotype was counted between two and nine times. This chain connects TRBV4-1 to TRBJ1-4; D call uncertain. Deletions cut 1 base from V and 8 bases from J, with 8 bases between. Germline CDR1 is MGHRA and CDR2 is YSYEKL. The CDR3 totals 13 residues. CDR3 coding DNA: TGCGCCAGCAGCCAAGTGGTTTTGGAAAAACTGTTTTTT. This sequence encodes CASSQVVLEKLFF.

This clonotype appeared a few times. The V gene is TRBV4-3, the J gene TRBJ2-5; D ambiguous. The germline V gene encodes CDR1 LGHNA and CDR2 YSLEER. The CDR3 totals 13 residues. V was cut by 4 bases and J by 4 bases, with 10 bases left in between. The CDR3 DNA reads TGCGCCAGCAGCCCTCACCTCTCAGAGACCCAGTACTTC. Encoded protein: CASSPHLSETQYF.

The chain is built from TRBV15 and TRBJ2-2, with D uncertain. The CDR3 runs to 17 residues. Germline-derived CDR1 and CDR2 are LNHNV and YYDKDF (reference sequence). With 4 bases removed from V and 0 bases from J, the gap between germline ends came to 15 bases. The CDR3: CATSTGLQIANTGELFF. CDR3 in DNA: TGTGCCACCAGCACGGGCCTACAAATCGCGAACACCGGGGAGCTGTTTTTT.

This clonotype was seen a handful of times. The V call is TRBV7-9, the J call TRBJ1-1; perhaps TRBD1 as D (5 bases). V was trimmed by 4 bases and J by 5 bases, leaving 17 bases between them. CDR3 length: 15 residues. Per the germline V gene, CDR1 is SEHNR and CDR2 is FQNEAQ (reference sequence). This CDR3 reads CASSSSGGEGTEAFF. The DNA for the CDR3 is TGTGCCAGCAGCTCCTCTGGAGGGGAGGGGACTGAAGCTTTCTTT.

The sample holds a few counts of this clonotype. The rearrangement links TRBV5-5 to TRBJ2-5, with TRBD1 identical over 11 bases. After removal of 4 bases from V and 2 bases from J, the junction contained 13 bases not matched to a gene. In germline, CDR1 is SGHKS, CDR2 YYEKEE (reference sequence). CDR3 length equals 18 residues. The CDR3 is CASSVIAWDRGNQETQYF. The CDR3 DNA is TGTGCCAGCAGCGTAATAGCCTGGGACAGGGGGAATCAAGAGACCCAGTACTTC.

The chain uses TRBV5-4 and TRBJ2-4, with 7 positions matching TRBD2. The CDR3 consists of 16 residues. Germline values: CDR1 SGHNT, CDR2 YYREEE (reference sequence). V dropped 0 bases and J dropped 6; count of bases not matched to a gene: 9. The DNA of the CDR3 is TGTGCCAGCAGCTTGGGGGAGGCAGCGGGGCTAAACATTCAGTACTTC. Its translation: CASSLGEAAGLNIQYF. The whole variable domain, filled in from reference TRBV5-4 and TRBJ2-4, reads ETGVTQSPTHLIKTRGQQVTLRCSSQSGHNTVSWYQQALGQGPQFIFQYYREEENGRGNFPPRFSGLQFPNYSSELNVNALELDDSALYLCASSLGEAAGLNIQYFGAGTRLSVL.

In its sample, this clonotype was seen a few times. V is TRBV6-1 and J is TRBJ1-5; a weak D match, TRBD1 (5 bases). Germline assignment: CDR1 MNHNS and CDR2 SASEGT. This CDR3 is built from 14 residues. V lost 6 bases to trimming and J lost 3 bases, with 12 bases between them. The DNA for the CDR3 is TGTGCCAGCAGGGGGCAGGGAAACAATCAGCCCCAGCATTTT. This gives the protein CASRGQGNNQPQHF.

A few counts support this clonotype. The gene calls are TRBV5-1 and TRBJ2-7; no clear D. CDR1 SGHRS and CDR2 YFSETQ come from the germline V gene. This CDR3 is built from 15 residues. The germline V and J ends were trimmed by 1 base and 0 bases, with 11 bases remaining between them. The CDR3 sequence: CASSLMAGSSYEQYF. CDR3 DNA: TGCGCCAGCAGCTTGATGGCCGGCAGCTCCTACGAGCAGTACTTC.

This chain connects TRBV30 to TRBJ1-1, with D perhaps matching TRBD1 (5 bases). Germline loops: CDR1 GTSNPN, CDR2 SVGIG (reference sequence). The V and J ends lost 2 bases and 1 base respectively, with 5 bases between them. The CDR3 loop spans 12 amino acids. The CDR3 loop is CAWSQGNTEAFF. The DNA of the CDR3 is TGTGCCTGGAGTCAGGGGAACACTGAAGCTTTCTTT.

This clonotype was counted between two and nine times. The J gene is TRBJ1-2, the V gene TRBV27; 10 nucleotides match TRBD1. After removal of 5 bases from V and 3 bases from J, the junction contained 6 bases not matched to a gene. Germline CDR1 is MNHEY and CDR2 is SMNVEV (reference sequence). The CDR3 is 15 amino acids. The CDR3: CASSKRQGADYGYTF. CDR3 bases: TGTGCCAGCAGTAAAAGACAGGGGGCGGACTATGGCTACACCTTC.

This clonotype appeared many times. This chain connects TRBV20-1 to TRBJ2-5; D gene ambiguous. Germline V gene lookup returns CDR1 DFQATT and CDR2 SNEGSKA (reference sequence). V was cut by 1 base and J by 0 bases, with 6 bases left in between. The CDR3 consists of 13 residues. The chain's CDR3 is CSARGPYQETQYF. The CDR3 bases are TGCAGTGCTAGAGGCCCATACCAAGAGACCCAGTACTTC.

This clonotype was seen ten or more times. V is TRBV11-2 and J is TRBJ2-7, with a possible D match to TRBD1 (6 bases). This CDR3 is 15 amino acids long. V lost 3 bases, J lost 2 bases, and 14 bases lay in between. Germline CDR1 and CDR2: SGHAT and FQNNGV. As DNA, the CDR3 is TGTGCCAGCAGCTTTGGCAGGGGCCTAACCTACGAGCAGTACTTC. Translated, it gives CASSFGRGLTYEQYF.

In DNA, the CDR3 is TGTGCCAGCAGCTTGAATGGAGAGACAGGGGGCATGAATACGCAGTATTTT. Translation gives CASSLNGETGGMNTQYF. The rearrangement joins TRBV7-8 to TRBJ2-3, with 10 bases identical to TRBD1. The CDR3 is 17 residues long. V gave up 3 bases and J gave up 7 bases; unmatched junction bases: 13. Germline V gives CDR1 SGHVS, CDR2 FQNEAQ.

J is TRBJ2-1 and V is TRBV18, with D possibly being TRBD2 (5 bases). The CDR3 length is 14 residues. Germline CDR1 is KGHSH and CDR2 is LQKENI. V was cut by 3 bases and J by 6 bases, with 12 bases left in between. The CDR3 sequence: CASSPEAGGNEQFF. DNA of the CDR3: TGTGCCAGCTCACCCGAGGCGGGCGGCAATGAGCAGTTCTTC.

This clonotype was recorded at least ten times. The CDR3 DNA sequence: TGTGCCAGCAGCCGGGAGTTGGGTCAAGGCTACACCTTC. Translating gives CASSRELGQGYTF. The chain joins TRBV12-3 or TRBV12-4 to TRBJ1-2; D is undetermined. The CDR3 totals 13 residues. The ends were cut back, 6 bases at V and 8 bases at J, with 16 bases in the middle.

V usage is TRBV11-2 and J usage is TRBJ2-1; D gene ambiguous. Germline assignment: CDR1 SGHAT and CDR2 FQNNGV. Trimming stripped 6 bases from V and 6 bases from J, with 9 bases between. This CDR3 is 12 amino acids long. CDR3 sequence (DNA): TGTGCCAGCAGGTCGGTGGGCAATGAGCAGTTCTTC. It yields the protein CASRSVGNEQFF.